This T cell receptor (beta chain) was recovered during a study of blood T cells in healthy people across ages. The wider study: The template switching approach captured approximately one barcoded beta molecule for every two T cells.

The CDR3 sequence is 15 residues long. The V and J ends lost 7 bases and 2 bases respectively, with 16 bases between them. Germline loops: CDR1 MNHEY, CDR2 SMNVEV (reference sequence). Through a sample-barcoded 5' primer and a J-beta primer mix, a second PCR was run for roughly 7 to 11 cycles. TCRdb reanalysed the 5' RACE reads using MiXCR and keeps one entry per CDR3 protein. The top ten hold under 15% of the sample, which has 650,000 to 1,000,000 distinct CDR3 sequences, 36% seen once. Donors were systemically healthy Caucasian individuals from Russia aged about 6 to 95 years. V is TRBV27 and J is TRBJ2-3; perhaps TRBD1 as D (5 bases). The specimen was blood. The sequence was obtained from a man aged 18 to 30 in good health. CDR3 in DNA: TGTGCCAGCACGTTCGAGGCAGGGCACACAGATACGCAGTATTTT. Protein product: CASTFEAGHTDTQYF.